One and the same sample provided the 8 T cell receptor beta chains below, sequenced in a study of vaccination effects on CD4 cells after COVID-19. What these receptors recognize is not known. Produced via immunoSEQ multiplex PCR; TCRdb's table is partial and in-frame only. Of tens of thousands of clones in the sample, around 72% were seen once. Scientists isolated CD4+ T cells after a roughly nine-day culture period ended. A PCR test confirmed that the person had SARS-CoV-2 infection between March and December 2020. Either the mRNA-1273 or the BNT162b2 vaccine was given to participants as two doses. Sequenced material: CD4+ T cells from PBMCs cultured without peptide, taken after COVID-19 vaccination. These receptors originate from a human donor who had a prior SARS-CoV-2 infection.

This clone was seen more than once but under ten times. The gene calls are TRBV9 and TRBJ2-7; D remains unclear. The length of the CDR3 is 13 residues. The germline CDR1 and CDR2 sequences are SGDLS and YYNGEE. V lost 0 bases and J lost 3, with 7 bases in between. This chain's CDR3 is CASSVVGRYEQYF. In DNA form, the CDR3 reads TGTGCCAGCAGCGTAGTTGGCCGCTACGAGCAGTACTTC.

The genes are TRBV2 and TRBJ2-2, with D hard to call. Deletions cut 3 bases from V and 5 bases from J, with 10 bases between. The CDR3 runs 14 residues. Germline V gives CDR1 SNHLY, CDR2 FYNNEI. The CDR3 nucleotides are TGTGCCAGCAGTGAGAATTGGCAAACCGGGGAGCTGTTTTTT. Translation: CASSENWQTGELFF.

The J gene is TRBJ2-7, the V gene TRBV2; D perhaps matches TRBD2 (5 bases). Germline V gene data show CDR1 as SNHLY and CDR2 as FYNNEI. Deletions cut 6 bases from V and 3 bases from J, with 6 bases between. The CDR3 length is 11 residues. The CDR3 DNA is TGTGCCAGCAGCGGGGTCTACGAGCAGTACTTC. Translated, it gives CASSGVYEQYF.

The rearrangement links TRBV7-9 to TRBJ1-2; the D is unclear. V gave up 3 bases and J gave up 8 bases, with 10 bases separating them. The CDR3 is made up of 12 amino acids. Germline CDR1 is SEHNR and CDR2 is FQNEAQ (reference sequence). CDR3 sequence: CASSFWGGGYTF. The DNA of the CDR3 is TGTGCCAGCAGCTTTTGGGGAGGAGGCTACACCTTC.

The chain links TRBV5-5 to TRBJ2-7, with D perhaps matching TRBD2 (6 bases). Trimming pared 2 bases from V and 3 bases from J, leaving 12 bases between. Germline CDR1 reads SGHKS; CDR2 reads YYEKEE (reference sequence). This CDR3 has 14 residues. The CDR3 sequence: CASSFGGAGYEQYF. The CDR3 region has the DNA TGTGCCAGCAGCTTCGGCGGGGCCGGCTACGAGCAGTACTTC. The complete variable domain, with remaining parts taken from reference TRBV5-5 and TRBJ2-7, reads DAGVTQSPTHLIKTRGQQVTLRCSPISGHKSVSWYQQVLGQGPQFIFQYYEKEERGRGNFPDRFSARQFPNYSSELNVNALLLGDSALYLCASSFGGAGYEQYFGPGTRLTVT.

The rearrangement joins TRBV7-8 to TRBJ1-2; unclear D gene. The CDR3 spans 15 residues. V gave up 4 bases and J gave up 4 bases, with 16 bases separating them. Germline V gene sequence: CDR1 SGHVS, CDR2 FQNEAQ. CDR3 nucleotide sequence: TGTGCCAGCAGCTCGTCCGGGAGCCGACTCTATGGCTACACCTTC. It specifies CASSSSGSRLYGYTF.

The chain has TRBV5-1 and TRBJ2-1; possible D gene TRBD2, 5 bases. Germline loops: CDR1 SGHRS, CDR2 YFSETQ. The CDR3 loop spans 15 amino acids. Trimming removed 0 bases from V and 4 bases from J, with 11 bases in between. CDR3 region: CASSLERVAYNEQFF. CDR3 sequence (DNA): TGCGCCAGCAGCTTGGAAAGGGTAGCGTACAATGAGCAGTTCTTC.

V gene TRBV7-3 combines with J gene TRBJ2-3, with D perhaps matching TRBD1 (6 bases). Germline V CDR1 and CDR2: SGHTA, FQGTGA. This CDR3 spans 14 amino acids. Trimming removed 7 bases from V and 0 bases from J, with 11 bases in between. The CDR3 DNA sequence: TGTGCCAGCAATCAGGGGTCGAGCACAGATACGCAGTATTTT. This sequence encodes CASNQGSSTDTQYF. The entire variable domain, with the rest obtained from reference TRBV7-3 and TRBJ2-3, is as follows: GAGVSQTPSNKVTEKGKYVELRCDPISGHTALYWYRQSLGQGPEFLIYFQGTGAADDSGLPNDRFFAVRPEGSVSTLKIQRTERGDSAVYLCASNQGSSTDTQYFGPGTRLTVL.